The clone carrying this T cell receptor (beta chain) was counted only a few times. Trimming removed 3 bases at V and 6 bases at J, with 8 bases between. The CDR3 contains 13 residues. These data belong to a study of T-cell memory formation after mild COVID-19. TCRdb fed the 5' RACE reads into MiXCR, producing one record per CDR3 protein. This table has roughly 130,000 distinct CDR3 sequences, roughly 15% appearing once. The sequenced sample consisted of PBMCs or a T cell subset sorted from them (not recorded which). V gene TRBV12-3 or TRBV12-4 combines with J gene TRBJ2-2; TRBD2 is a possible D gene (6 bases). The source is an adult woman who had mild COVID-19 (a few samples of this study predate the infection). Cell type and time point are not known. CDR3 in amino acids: CASSFSGAGELFF. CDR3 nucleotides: TGTGCCAGCAGTTTTTCGGGGGCCGGGGAGCTGTTTTTT.